These T cell receptor beta chains were read from a single sample in a study of T-cell memory formation after mild COVID-19. TCRdb re-called the 5' RACE reads through MiXCR, storing one row per CDR3 protein. Among around 340,000 distinct CDR3 sequences listed, roughly 15% were seen once. Sequencing was done on a sample of PBMCs or a T cell subset sorted from them (not recorded which). Source of these receptors: a man between 18 and 29 years old who had mild COVID-19 (a few samples of this study predate the infection). Cell type and time point are not known. Both conserved end residues are part of each CDR3. Each record gives: J gene, clone size, D gene, V gene, CDR3 length, CDR3 protein, CDR3 DNA. D genes are given only for firm matches. Only part of the rows carry a size: once, few, many, or a class if the clone is expanded.

TRBJ1-1 - - TRBV7-3 15 CASSLYGQKGTEAFF TGTGCCAGCAGCTTATATGGGCAGAAGGGGACTGAAGCTTTCTTT
TRBJ1-2 - TRBD1 TRBV4-1 13 CASSQTGILGYTF TGCGCCAGCAGCCAGACAGGGATCTTAGGCTACACCTTC
TRBJ1-2 few - TRBV21-1 13 CASSKKALYGYTF TGTGCCAGCAGCAAAAAGGCCCTCTACGGCTACACCTTC
TRBJ2-5 few TRBD2 TRBV4-2 16 CASSRDPGTSFETQYF TGTGCCAGCAGCCGAGACCCCGGGACTAGCTTCGAGACCCAGTACTTC
TRBJ2-7 - TRBD1 TRBV30 14 CAWSEDRGSYEQYF TGTGCCTGGAGTGAGGACAGGGGCTCCTACGAGCAGTACTTC
TRBJ1-2 - - TRBV13 12 CASSLSQPGYTF TGTGCCAGCAGCTTAAGCCAGCCTGGCTACACCTTC
TRBJ1-1 - - TRBV19 16 CASQNSRDPGNTEAFF TGTGCCAGCCAAAACAGTAGAGACCCGGGGAACACTGAAGCTTTCTTT
TRBJ1-2 few - TRBV5-1 16 CASSLVTRSTNYGYTF TGCGCCAGCAGCTTGGTAACGCGTAGTACTAACTATGGCTACACCTTC
TRBJ1-1 - - TRBV6-2/TRBV6-3 12 CASSQDSVEAFF TGTGCCAGCAGTCAGGACAGTGTTGAAGCTTTCTTT
TRBJ2-4 few TRBD2 TRBV4-2 18 CASSQETSGGANENIQYF TGTGCCAGCAGCCAAGAAACTAGCGGGGGGGCGAATGAAAACATTCAGTACTTC
TRBJ2-1 few TRBD1 TRBV6-5 14 CASGGTGVSNEQFF TGTGCCAGCGGGGGGACAGGGGTTTCCAATGAGCAGTTCTTC
TRBJ2-5 few - TRBV28 14 CASSWTVSQETQYF TGTGCCAGCAGCTGGACAGTTTCCCAAGAGACCCAGTACTTC
TRBJ2-1 - TRBD2 TRBV7-9 18 CASSSTSGGLSSYNEQFF TGTGCCAGCAGTTCGACTAGCGGGGGCCTTAGCTCCTACAATGAGCAGTTCTTC
TRBJ1-2 - - TRBV12-3/TRBV12-4 13 CASSLSRMQGYTF TGTGCCAGCAGCCTCTCAAGAATGCAGGGCTACACCTTC
TRBJ1-6 - - TRBV12-3/TRBV12-4 12 CASTNSYGPLHF TGTGCCAGCACAAATTCATATGGACCCCTCCACTTT
TRBJ2-1 - - TRBV7-2 13 CASSLEEALEQFF TGTGCCAGCAGCTTAGAGGAAGCGCTTGAGCAGTTCTTC
TRBJ1-1 few TRBD1 TRBV2 14 CASRLYRGNTEAFF TGTGCCAGCAGGCTATACAGGGGGAACACTGAAGCTTTCTTT
TRBJ1-2 few - TRBV10-3 15 CAIRPGRMTIDGYTF TGTGCCATCAGGCCGGGACGGATGACAATCGATGGCTACACCTTC
TRBJ1-1 - - TRBV6-5 12 CASSPDWGEAFF TGTGCCAGCAGTCCGGACTGGGGGGAAGCTTTCTTT
TRBJ1-1 - - TRBV28 13 CASSSLDRTEAFF TGTGCCAGCAGTTCGTTAGACAGGACTGAAGCTTTCTTT
TRBJ1-2 - - TRBV24-1 12 CATSHPGDGYTF TGTGCCACAAGCCATCCCGGAGATGGCTACACCTTC
TRBJ2-5 few - TRBV5-1 19 CASSDYVQYRLAVEETQYF TGCGCCAGCAGCGACTATGTTCAGTATAGGCTAGCAGTCGAAGAGACCCAGTACTTC
TRBJ2-1 few TRBD1 TRBV5-1 14 CASSQKQGPNEQFF TGCGCCAGCAGCCAAAAACAGGGGCCCAATGAGCAGTTCTTC
TRBJ2-3 - - TRBV29-1 15 CSVGKQVDPTDTQYF TGCAGCGTTGGTAAACAAGTCGACCCCACAGATACGCAGTATTTT
TRBJ2-6 - - TRBV7-9 16 CASSSVRVSGANVLTF TGTGCCAGCAGCTCAGTGCGGGTATCTGGGGCCAACGTCCTGACTTTC
TRBJ2-7 - - TRBV6-2/TRBV6-3 14 CASSYSKPFYEQYF TGTGCCAGCAGTTACTCGAAGCCATTCTACGAGCAGTACTTC
TRBJ1-6 - - TRBV14 16 CSSSQAPADYNSPLHF TGTTCCAGCAGCCAAGCGCCAGCGGACTATAATTCACCCCTCCACTTT
TRBJ2-5 few - TRBV28 15 CASGKRQGGKETQYF TGTGCCAGCGGAAAAAGACAGGGAGGGAAAGAGACCCAGTACTTC
TRBJ2-5 few TRBD2 TRBV28 14 CASFPSGGQETQYF TGTGCCAGCTTTCCTAGCGGGGGCCAAGAGACCCAGTACTTC
TRBJ2-5 few - TRBV20-1 15 CSARQRRGPGETQYF TGCAGTGCTAGACAGCGTCGGGGCCCGGGGGAGACCCAGTACTTC
TRBJ2-1 - - TRBV7-2 14 CASSPGGGPNEQFF TGTGCCAGCAGCCCCGGAGGAGGACCCAATGAGCAGTTCTTC
TRBJ2-6 few - TRBV9 15 CASSVGGTGANVLTF TGTGCCAGCAGCGTAGGGGGAACTGGGGCCAACGTCCTGACTTTC
TRBJ2-5 few TRBD1 TRBV5-1 16 CASIPRGTGLQETQYF TGCGCCAGCATACCCCGCGGGACAGGGCTCCAAGAGACCCAGTACTTC
TRBJ2-1 few - TRBV9 14 CASSAGVGGDEQFF TGTGCCAGCAGCGCCGGAGTCGGTGGAGATGAGCAGTTCTTC
TRBJ1-5 once - TRBV4-3 14 CASSQDSKGQPQHF TGCGCCAGCAGCCAAGACAGCAAGGGACAGCCCCAGCATTTT
TRBJ2-1 many TRBD2 TRBV7-9 16 CASSPIAGTDYNEQFF TGTGCCAGCAGCCCCATAGCGGGGACGGATTACAATGAGCAGTTCTTC
TRBJ2-3 few - TRBV5-1 14 CASSLADFADTQYF TGCGCCAGCAGCTTGGCGGACTTCGCGGATACGCAGTATTTT
TRBJ1-5 - - TRBV4-1 17 CASSQDLPVFGNQPQHF TGCGCCAGCAGCCAAGACCTGCCCGTTTTCGGCAATCAGCCCCAGCATTTT
TRBJ2-7 - TRBD1 TRBV29-1 14 CSVENRDRGREQYF TGCAGCGTTGAAAACCGGGACAGGGGGCGCGAGCAGTACTTC
TRBJ1-2 many TRBD1 TRBV27 13 CASSTLRGDGYTF TGTGCCAGCAGTACGCTCAGGGGGGACGGCTACACCTTC
TRBJ2-7 few TRBD1 TRBV6-1 13 CASSWTGTGEQYF TGTGCCAGCAGTTGGACAGGGACGGGGGAGCAGTACTTC
TRBJ2-2 few - TRBV29-1 14 CSVEITGDTGELFF TGCAGCGTTGAAATCACGGGGGACACCGGGGAGCTGTTTTTT
TRBJ2-3 few - TRBV7-2 12 CASSLSSRTQYF TGTGCCAGCAGCTTAAGTTCACGTACGCAGTATTTT
TRBJ2-3 few - TRBV5-1 15 CASSSGGVLTDTQYF TGCGCCAGCAGCTCGGGTGGGGTACTCACAGATACGCAGTATTTT